Listed below are T cell receptor beta chains from one sample, sequenced in a study of T cell repertoires in cytomegalovirus infection. MiXCR was run by TCRdb on the reads, yielding one entry per CDR3 protein. The sample contains some 800,000 distinct CDR3 sequences, approximately 32% of which appear only once. These receptors' targets are unknown. The specimen comprised cultured CD8+ T cells from PBMCs, sampled from culture after CMV antigen stimulation. These receptors all stem from a human donor in good health (CMV status not recorded). Some clones in this sample may be carry-over from other donors' samples. Both conserved end residues are part of each CDR3. D genes are given only for firm matches. Where a row states a size, it is once, few, many or the class of an expanded clone; other rows omit it.

J gene	clone size	D gene	V gene	CDR3 DNA	CDR3 protein
TRBJ1-5	few	TRBD1	TRBV25-1	TGTGCCAGCATACCCCGGGACAGGGCCTCTGAGCCCCAGCATTTT	CASIPRDRASEPQHF
TRBJ2-5	few	TRBD1	TRBV6-1	TGTGCCAGCAGTGAGGCCGGGGACAGGGGACCAGTTGAGACCCAGTACTTC	CASSEAGDRGPVETQYF
TRBJ2-2	NA	NA	TRBV6-5	TGTGCCAGCAACATAGGGGGTACGAACACCGGGGAGCTGTTTTTT	CASNIGGTNTGELFF
TRBJ2-5	NA	TRBD2	TRBV12-3/TRBV12-4	TGTGCCAGCAGTTTGCGGGGGGCCGTGGAGACCCAGTACTTC	CASSLRGAVETQYF
TRBJ2-2	few	TRBD2	TRBV20-1	TGCAGTGCTAGAGGCAGGACTAGCGTAAGGACCGGGGAGCTGTTTTTT	CSARGRTSVRTGELFF
TRBJ2-7	few	TRBD1	TRBV10-3	TGTGCCATCACAATTACAACCGGGACAGGGGCCTACGAGCAGTACTTC	CAITITTGTGAYEQYF
TRBJ2-5	NA	NA	TRBV2	TGTGCCAGCAGTCAACTACAGGGTAGGCTCCAAGAGACCCAGTACTTC	CASSQLQGRLQETQYF
TRBJ1-2	NA	TRBD1	TRBV27	TGTGCCAGCAGTTTATCATCCGGACAGGCATATGGCTACACCTTC	CASSLSSGQAYGYTF
TRBJ1-5	many	NA	TRBV7-9	TGTGCCAGCAGCTCAACTTACAGTTTCAATCAGCCCCAGCATTTT	CASSSTYSFNQPQHF
TRBJ1-5	few	NA	TRBV5-3	TGTGCCAGCAGCTTGAGGGGCGGGGGCCATCAGCCCCAGCATTTT	CASSLRGGGHQPQHF
TRBJ2-7	NA	NA	TRBV5-1	TGCGCCAGCAGCGTGTTCCCGGGGGCAGGGCCCTACGAGCAGTACTTC	CASSVFPGAGPYEQYF
TRBJ2-5	NA	TRBD1	TRBV9	TGTGCCAGCAGCGGACGAACCCGGGACAGGGGATGGGAGACCCAGTACTTC	CASSGRTRDRGWETQYF
TRBJ1-6	many	NA	TRBV15	TGTGCCACCAGCAGAGACACTCTCAGGGATTCACCCCTCCACTTT	CATSRDTLRDSPLHF
TRBJ2-5	NA	NA	TRBV7-6	TGTGCCAGCAGCACCGAGGGGGAGACCCAGTACTTC	CASSTEGETQYF
TRBJ1-1	many	NA	TRBV19	TGTGCCAGTAGGCCTCACAAGAACACTGAAGCTTTCTTT	CASRPHKNTEAFF
TRBJ1-2	many	TRBD1	TRBV7-6	TGTGCCAGCAGCTTCGGGACAGCCTCACCTACTGATGGCTACACCTTC	CASSFGTASPTDGYTF
TRBJ2-3	few	NA	TRBV7-9	TGTGCCAGCAGCAGAAACATGGGGGTTAGCACAGATACGCAGTATTTT	CASSRNMGVSTDTQYF
TRBJ2-1	NA	NA	TRBV7-3	TGTGCCAGCAGCTTAATAGACACCAACTCCTACAATGAGCAGTTCTTC	CASSLIDTNSYNEQFF
TRBJ2-7	NA	TRBD1	TRBV5-4	TGTGCCAGCAGCTGGGGGGTGGGACAGGACTACGAGCAGTACTTC	CASSWGVGQDYEQYF
TRBJ1-4	few	NA	TRBV4-1	TGCGCCAGCAGCCAGAGGGGACAAGGTGCAACTAATGAAAAACTGTTTTTT	CASSQRGQGATNEKLFF
TRBJ2-5	few	NA	TRBV6-2/TRBV6-3	TGTGCCAGCAGTTACGGGGGGACAGCCCCAATGGAGACCCAGTACTTC	CASSYGGTAPMETQYF
TRBJ2-1	few	TRBD2	TRBV6-6	TGTGCCAGCAGAGGGACTAGTGTTGATCCGTTCTTC	CASRGTSVDPFF
TRBJ1-4	few	NA	TRBV29-1	TGCAGCGTTGAACTTGGTCAGCTCGTGTTTTTT	CSVELGQLVFF
TRBJ1-1	NA	NA	TRBV29-1	TGCAGCGTTGAGATGGAGGCGGTCGCTTTCTTT	CSVEMEAVAFF
TRBJ2-7	NA	NA	TRBV20-1	TGCAGTGCTAGAGATGCACTAGCTAACGAGCAGTACTTC	CSARDALANEQYF
TRBJ2-1	many	NA	TRBV6-1	TGTGCCAGCAGTGATGAGACTAGGGGCGGCGATGAGCAGTTCTTC	CASSDETRGGDEQFF
TRBJ1-5	NA	TRBD1	TRBV13	TGTGCCAGCAGTTATGGGACAGCAGGCAATCAGCCCCAGCATTTT	CASSYGTAGNQPQHF
TRBJ1-1	few	NA	TRBV7-6	TGTGCCAGCAGCTCAGTGTTTTCTTATGACACTGAAGCTTTCTTT	CASSSVFSYDTEAFF
TRBJ2-7	NA	NA	TRBV7-6	TGTGCCAGCAGCTTAGGGGGGTCAAGGACCTACGAGCAGTACTTC	CASSLGGSRTYEQYF
TRBJ1-6	many	TRBD1	TRBV7-2	TGTGCCAGCAGCTTCTCGACAGGGGCTAATTCACCCCTCCACTTT	CASSFSTGANSPLHF
TRBJ2-5	few	TRBD2	TRBV7-2	TGTGCCAGCAGCCCACTAGCGGAGCAGTACCAAGAGACCCAGTACTTC	CASSPLAEQYQETQYF
TRBJ2-2	NA	NA	TRBV7-9	TGTGCCAGCAGCTTGAAGATCGGGGCCGGGGAGCTGTTTTTT	CASSLKIGAGELFF
TRBJ2-3	few	NA	TRBV11-2	TGTGCCAGCAGCTTAGGTAGGACGCCGTACACAGATACGCAGTATTTT	CASSLGRTPYTDTQYF
TRBJ1-4	NA	NA	TRBV27	TGTGCCAGCAGTTTATTTCGGGGAGATGGTGAAAAACTGTTTTTT	CASSLFRGDGEKLFF
TRBJ1-5	NA	TRBD1	TRBV24-1	TGTGCCACCAGTGACGGGACAGGGGAGAGCAATCAGCCCCAGCATTTT	CATSDGTGESNQPQHF
TRBJ2-1	NA	TRBD2	TRBV6-1	TGTGCCAGCAGATTGAGCGGGGGGGCCCTCAATGAGCAGTTCTTC	CASRLSGGALNEQFF
TRBJ2-7	few	TRBD2	TRBV20-1	TGCAGTGTTGTGGGACTAGAATCTAGCTCCTACGAGCAGTACTTC	CSVVGLESSSYEQYF
TRBJ2-2	many	TRBD2	TRBV7-2	TGTGCCAGCAGCTTAAACGGGGGGGCCGTCGGGGAGCTGTTTTTT	CASSLNGGAVGELFF
TRBJ1-4	few	NA	TRBV4-2	TGTGCCAGCAGCCAAGGGAGAGGGGAATCGTCAACTAATGAAAAACTGTTTTTT	CASSQGRGESSTNEKLFF
TRBJ1-1	few	NA	TRBV4-3	TGCGCCAGCAGCCAAGATTATCGTAGTAACACTGAAGCTTTCTTT	CASSQDYRSNTEAFF
TRBJ1-5	many	NA	TRBV9	TGTGCCAGTGGGGGGGGACAGCCCCAGCATTTT	CASGGGQPQHF
TRBJ2-1	few	NA	TRBV7-9	TGTGCCAGCAGCTTAAAGGGGCCTGGCTCCTACAATGAGCAGTTCTTC	CASSLKGPGSYNEQFF
TRBJ2-3	few	NA	TRBV27	TGTGCCAGCGGCGGGCCCGCAGATACGCAGTATTTT	CASGGPADTQYF
TRBJ2-5	many	TRBD2	TRBV7-2	TGTGCCAGCAGCCTGAATCCGGGACTAAGAAAAGAGACCCAGTACTTC	CASSLNPGLRKETQYF
TRBJ1-1	NA	NA	TRBV6-2/TRBV6-3	TGTGCCAGCAGTTACCTAGCCCAGGTAAACACTGAAGCTTTCTTT	CASSYLAQVNTEAFF